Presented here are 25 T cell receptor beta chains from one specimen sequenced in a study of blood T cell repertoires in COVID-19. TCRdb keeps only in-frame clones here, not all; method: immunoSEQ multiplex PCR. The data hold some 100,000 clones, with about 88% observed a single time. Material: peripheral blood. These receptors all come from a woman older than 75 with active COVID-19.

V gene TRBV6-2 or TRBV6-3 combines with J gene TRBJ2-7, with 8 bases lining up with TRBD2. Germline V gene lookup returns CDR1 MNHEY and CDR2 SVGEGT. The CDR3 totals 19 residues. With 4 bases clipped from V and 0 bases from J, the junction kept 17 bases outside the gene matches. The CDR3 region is CASSSLLPKLAGLSYEQYF. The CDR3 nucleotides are TGTGCCAGCAGTTCATTACTGCCGAAGTTAGCGGGACTCTCCTACGAGCAGTACTTC.

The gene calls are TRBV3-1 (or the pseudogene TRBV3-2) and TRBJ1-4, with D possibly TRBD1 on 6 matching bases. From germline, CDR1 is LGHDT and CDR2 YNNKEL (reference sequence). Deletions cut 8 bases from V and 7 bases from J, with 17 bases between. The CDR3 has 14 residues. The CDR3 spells CASQDAGAGEKLFF. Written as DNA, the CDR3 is TGTGCCAGCCAAGACGCGGGGGCAGGTGAAAAACTGTTTTTT.

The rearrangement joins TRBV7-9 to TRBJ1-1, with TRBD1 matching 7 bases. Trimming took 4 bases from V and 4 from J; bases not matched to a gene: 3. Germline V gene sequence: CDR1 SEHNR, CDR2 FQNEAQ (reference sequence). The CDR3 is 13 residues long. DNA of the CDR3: TGTGCCAGCAGCTGGACAGGAGGCACTGAAGCTTTCTTT. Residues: CASSWTGGTEAFF. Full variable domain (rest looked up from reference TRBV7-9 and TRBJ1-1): DTGVSQNPRHKITKRGQNVTFRCDPISEHNRLYWYRQTLGQGPEFLTYFQNEAQLEKSRLLSDRFSAERPKGSFSTLEIQRTEQGDSAMYLCASSWTGGTEAFFGQGTRLTVV.

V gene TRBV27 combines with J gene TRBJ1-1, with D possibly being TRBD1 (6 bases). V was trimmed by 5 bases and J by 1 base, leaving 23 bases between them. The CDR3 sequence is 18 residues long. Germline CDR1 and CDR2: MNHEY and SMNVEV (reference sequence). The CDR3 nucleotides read TGTGCCAGCAGTCGAGCCGTCTCAGGGGCTGGAAGGAACACTGAAGCTTTCTTT. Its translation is CASSRAVSGAGRNTEAFF.

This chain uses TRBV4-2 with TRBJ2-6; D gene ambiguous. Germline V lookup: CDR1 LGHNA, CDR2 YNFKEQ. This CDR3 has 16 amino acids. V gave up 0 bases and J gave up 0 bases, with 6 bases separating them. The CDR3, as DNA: TGTGCCAGCAGCCAAGAATTTCTCTCTGGGGCCAACGTCCTGACTTTC. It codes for CASSQEFLSGANVLTF.

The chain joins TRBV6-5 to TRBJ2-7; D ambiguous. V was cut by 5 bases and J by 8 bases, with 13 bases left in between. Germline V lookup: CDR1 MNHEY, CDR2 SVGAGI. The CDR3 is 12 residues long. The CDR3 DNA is TGTGCCAGCAGTCCCAACCAGGCCCAGCAGTACTTC. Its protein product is CASSPNQAQQYF.

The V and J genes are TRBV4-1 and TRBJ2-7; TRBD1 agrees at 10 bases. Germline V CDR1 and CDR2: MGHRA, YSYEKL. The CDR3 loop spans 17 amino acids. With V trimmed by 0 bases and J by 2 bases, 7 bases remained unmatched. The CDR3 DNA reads TGCGCCAGCAGCCAAGAGCGTTGGACAGGGGGAACCTACGAGCAGTACTTC. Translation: CASSQERWTGGTYEQYF.

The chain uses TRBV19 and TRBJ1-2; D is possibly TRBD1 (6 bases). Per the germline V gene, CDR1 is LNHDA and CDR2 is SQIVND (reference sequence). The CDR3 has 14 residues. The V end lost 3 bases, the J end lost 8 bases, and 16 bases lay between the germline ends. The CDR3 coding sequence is TGTGCCAGTAGTATTGACAGGCCAAGGTCGGGCTACACCTTC. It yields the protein CASSIDRPRSGYTF.

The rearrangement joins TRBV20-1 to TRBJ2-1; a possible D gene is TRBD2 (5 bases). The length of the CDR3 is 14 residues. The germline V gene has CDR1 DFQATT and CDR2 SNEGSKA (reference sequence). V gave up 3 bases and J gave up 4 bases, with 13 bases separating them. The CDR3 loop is CSASRLPLYNEQFF. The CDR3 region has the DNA TGCAGTGCTAGTAGACTACCCCTTTACAATGAGCAGTTCTTC.

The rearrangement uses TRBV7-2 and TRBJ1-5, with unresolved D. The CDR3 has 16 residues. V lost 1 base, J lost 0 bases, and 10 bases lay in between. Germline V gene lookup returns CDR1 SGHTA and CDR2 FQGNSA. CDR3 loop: CASSLDAGSSNQPQHF. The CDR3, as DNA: TGTGCCAGCAGCTTAGATGCGGGATCTAGCAATCAGCCCCAGCATTTT.

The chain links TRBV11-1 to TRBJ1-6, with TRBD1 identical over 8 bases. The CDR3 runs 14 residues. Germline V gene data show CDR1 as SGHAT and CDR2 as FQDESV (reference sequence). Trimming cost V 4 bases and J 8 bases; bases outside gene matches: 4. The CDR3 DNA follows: TGTGCCAGCAGCTCCGGACAGGGTTATTCACCCCTCCACTTT. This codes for CASSSGQGYSPLHF.

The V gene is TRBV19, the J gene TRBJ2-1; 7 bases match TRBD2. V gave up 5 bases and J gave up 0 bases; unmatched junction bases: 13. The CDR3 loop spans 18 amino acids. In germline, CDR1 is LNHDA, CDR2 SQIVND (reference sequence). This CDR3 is CASSPKRRAGSSYNEQFF. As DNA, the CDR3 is TGTGCCAGTAGTCCCAAAAGAAGAGCGGGGAGCTCCTACAATGAGCAGTTCTTC.

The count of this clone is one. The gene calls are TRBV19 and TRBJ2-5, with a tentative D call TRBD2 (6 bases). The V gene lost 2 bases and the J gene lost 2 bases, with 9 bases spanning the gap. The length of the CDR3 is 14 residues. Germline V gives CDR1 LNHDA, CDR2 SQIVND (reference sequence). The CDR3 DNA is TGTGCCAGTAGTATATGGGGACTTCAAGAGACCCAGTACTTC. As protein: CASSIWGLQETQYF.

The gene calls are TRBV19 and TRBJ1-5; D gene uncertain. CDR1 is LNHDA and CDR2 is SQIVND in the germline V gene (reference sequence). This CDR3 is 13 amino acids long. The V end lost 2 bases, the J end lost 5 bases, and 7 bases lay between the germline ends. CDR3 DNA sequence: TGTGCCAGTAGTATAAACGGGGATCAGCCCCAGCATTTT. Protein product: CASSINGDQPQHF.

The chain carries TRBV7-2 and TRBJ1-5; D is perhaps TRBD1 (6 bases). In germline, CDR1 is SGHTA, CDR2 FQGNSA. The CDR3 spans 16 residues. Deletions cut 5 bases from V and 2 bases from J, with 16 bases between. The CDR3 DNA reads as TGTGCCAGCAGCCCCTCGTGGGGGCTCGGCAATCAGCCCCAGCATTTT. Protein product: CASSPSWGLGNQPQHF.

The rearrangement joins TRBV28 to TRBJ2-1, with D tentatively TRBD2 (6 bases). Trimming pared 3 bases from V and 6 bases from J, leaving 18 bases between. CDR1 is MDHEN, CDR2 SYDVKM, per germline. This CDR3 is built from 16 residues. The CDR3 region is CASSFPTSSSFNEQFF. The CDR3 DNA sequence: TGTGCCAGCAGTTTCCCTACTAGCAGCTCTTTCAATGAGCAGTTCTTC.

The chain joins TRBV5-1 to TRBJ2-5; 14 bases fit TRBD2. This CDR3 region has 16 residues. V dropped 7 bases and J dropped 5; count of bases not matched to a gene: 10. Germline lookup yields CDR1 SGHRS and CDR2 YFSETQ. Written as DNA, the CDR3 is TGCGCCAGCTATTTCGGACTAGCGGGAGGCGAGGAGACCCAGTACTTC. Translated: CASYFGLAGGEETQYF.

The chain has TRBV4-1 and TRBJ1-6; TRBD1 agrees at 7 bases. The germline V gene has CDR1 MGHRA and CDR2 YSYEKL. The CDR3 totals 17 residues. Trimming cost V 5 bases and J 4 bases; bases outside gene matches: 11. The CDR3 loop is CASSARAGTAYNSPLHF. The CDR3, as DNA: TGCGCCAGCAGCGCCCGGGCGGGGACAGCTTATAATTCACCCCTCCACTTT.

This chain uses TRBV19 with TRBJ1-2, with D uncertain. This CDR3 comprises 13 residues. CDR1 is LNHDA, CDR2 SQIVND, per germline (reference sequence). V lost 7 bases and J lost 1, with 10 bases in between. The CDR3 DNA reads TGTGCCAGTACCACGGGTCTTAACTATGGCTACACCTTC. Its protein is CASTTGLNYGYTF.

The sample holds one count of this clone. Written as DNA, the CDR3 is TGTGCCACCAGCAGGGGGGGGACAGGGGCCTCCCAAGAGACCCAGTACTTC. Translating it yields CATSRGGTGASQETQYF. The chain is built from TRBV15 and TRBJ2-5; 10 nucleotides line up with TRBD1. The CDR3 totals 17 residues. Losses at the gene ends were 3 bases for V and 1 base for J; bases not matched to a gene: 8. Germline V gene lookup returns CDR1 LNHNV and CDR2 YYDKDF (reference sequence).

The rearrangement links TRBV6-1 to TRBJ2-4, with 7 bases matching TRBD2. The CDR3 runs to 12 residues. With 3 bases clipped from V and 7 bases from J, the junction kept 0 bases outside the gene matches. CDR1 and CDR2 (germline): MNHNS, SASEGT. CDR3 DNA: TGTGCCAGCAGTGAGGGAGGGAACATTCAGTACTTC. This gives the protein CASSEGGNIQYF.

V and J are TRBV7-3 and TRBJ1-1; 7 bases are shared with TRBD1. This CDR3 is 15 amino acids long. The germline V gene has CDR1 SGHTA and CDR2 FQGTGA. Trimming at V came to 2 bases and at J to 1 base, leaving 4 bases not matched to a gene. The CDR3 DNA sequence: TGTGCCAGCAGCTTAGGGGGACAGACGAACACTGAAGCTTTCTTT. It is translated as CASSLGGQTNTEAFF.

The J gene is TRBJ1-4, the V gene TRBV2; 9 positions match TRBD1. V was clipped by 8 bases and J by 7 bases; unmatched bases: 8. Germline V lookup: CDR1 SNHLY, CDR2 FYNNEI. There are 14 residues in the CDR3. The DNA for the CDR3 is TGTGCCAGCGGATCGGACAGGGGAATTGAAAAACTGTTTTTT. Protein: CASGSDRGIEKLFF.

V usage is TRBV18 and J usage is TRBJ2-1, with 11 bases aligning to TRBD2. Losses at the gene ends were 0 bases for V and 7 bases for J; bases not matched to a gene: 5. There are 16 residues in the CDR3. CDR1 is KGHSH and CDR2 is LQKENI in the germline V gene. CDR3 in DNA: TGTGCCAGCTCACCACCTCTTAGCGGGAGGGGTAATGAGCAGTTCTTC. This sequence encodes CASSPPLSGRGNEQFF. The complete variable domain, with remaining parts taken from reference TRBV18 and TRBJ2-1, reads NAGVMQNPRHLVRRRGQEARLRCSPMKGHSHVYWYRQLPEEGLKFMVYLQKENIIDESGMPKERFSAEFPKEGPSILRIQQVVRGDSAAYFCASSPPLSGRGNEQFFGPGTRLTVL.

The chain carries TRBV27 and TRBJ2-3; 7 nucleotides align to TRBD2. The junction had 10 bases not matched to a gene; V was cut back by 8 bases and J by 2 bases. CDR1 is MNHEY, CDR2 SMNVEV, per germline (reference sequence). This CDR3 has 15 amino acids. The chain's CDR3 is CASASGTILTDTQYF. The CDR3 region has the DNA TGTGCCAGCGCGAGCGGGACTATTCTCACAGATACGCAGTATTTT.